The 25 T cell receptor beta chains below come from one sample, sequenced in a study of T cells in Graves' hyperthyroidism and ophthalmopathy. RNA transcripts yielded amplified TCR beta CDR3 regions. HTBI primers drove first-round RT-PCR of the TCR CDR3. TCRdb re-derived calls from the multiplex PCR reads in MiXCR, one entry per CDR3 protein. The sample has some 700,000 distinct CDR3 sequences, about 18% seen once. Sequenced input: blood. These receptors were taken from a man over 45 with Graves' hyperthyroidism.

This clonotype has at least ten counts. The chain couples TRBV20-1 to TRBJ2-5, with 8 bases fitting TRBD2. Germline CDR1 DFQATT, CDR2 SNEGSKA (reference sequence). The CDR3 is 18 amino acids. Trimming at V came to 5 bases and at J to 4 bases, leaving 21 bases not matched to a gene. The CDR3: CSASAIVRGGDPPETQYF. Here the CDR3 DNA reads TGCAGTGCTTCTGCCATAGTCCGGGGGGGAGACCCACCAGAGACCCAGTACTTC.

This clonotype was seen a few times. The chain is built from TRBV18 and TRBJ2-6; D remains ambiguous. Germline CDR1 is KGHSH and CDR2 is LQKENI. Trimming took off 3 bases at V and 2 bases at J, with 5 bases between the two ends. The CDR3 totals 14 residues. In DNA form, the CDR3 reads TGTGCCAGCTCACCGCCCACTGGGGCCAACGTCCTGACTTTC. Encoded protein: CASSPPTGANVLTF. Variable domain in full (rest from reference TRBV18 and TRBJ2-6): NAGVMQNPRHLVRRRGQEARLRCSPMKGHSHVYWYRQLPEEGLKFMVYLQKENIIDESGMPKERFSAEFPKEGPSILRIQQVVRGDSAAYFCASSPPTGANVLTFGAGSRLTVL.

The chain carries TRBV20-1 and TRBJ1-4, with 9 bases aligning to TRBD1. The germline CDR1 and CDR2 sequences are DFQATT and SNEGSKA (reference sequence). Germline trimming cut 3 bases from V and 8 bases from J; bases unmatched to any gene: 7. This CDR3 has 14 residues. The CDR3, as DNA: TGCAGTGCTAGGGGACAGGGTCCCGACGAAAAACTGTTTTTT. Translation: CSARGQGPDEKLFF.

In this sample, this clonotype turned up a few times. The rearrangement joins TRBV7-2 to TRBJ2-3; a possible D gene is TRBD2 (6 bases). The germline V gene encodes CDR1 SGHTA and CDR2 FQGNSA. Deletions cut 1 base from V and 14 bases from J, with 13 bases between. The CDR3 loop spans 12 amino acids. The CDR3 loop is CASSLVSGVAYF. As DNA, the CDR3 is TGTGCCAGCAGCTTAGTATCGGGAGTAGCGTATTTT.

This clonotype was detected only a few times. V is TRBV10-3 and J is TRBJ2-7, with D maybe TRBD2 (5 bases). Looked up from germline, CDR1 is ENHRY and CDR2 is SYGVKD. This CDR3 is 13 amino acids long. The germline V and J ends were trimmed by 3 bases and 7 bases, with 13 bases remaining between them. The DNA of the CDR3 is TGTGCCATCAGTGATCGGCCGCCGGGGGAGCAGTACTTC. This codes for CAISDRPPGEQYF.

The V gene is TRBV9, the J gene TRBJ2-1; TRBD1 agrees at 7 bases. Trimming at V came to 3 bases and at J to 4 bases, leaving 4 bases not matched to a gene. Germline V gene data show CDR1 as SGDLS and CDR2 as YYNGEE. This CDR3 has 14 amino acids. The CDR3 region is CASSGPGQYNEQFF. The CDR3 DNA reads TGTGCCAGCAGCGGACCGGGACAGTACAATGAGCAGTTCTTC.

Ten or more counts support this clonotype. The chain couples TRBV28 to TRBJ2-7, with 10 nucleotides matching TRBD2. V was clipped by 5 bases and J by 0 bases; unmatched bases: 10. Germline CDR1 and CDR2: MDHEN and SYDVKM. This CDR3 comprises 17 residues. The CDR3 DNA sequence: TGTGCCAGCAGTCTCAGGACTAGCGGAATCAGCTCCTACGAGCAGTACTTC. Protein sequence: CASSLRTSGISSYEQYF. The full variable domain, completed using reference TRBV28 and TRBJ2-7, is DVKVTQSSRYLVKRTGEKVFLECVQDMDHENMFWYRQDPGLGLRLIYFSYDVKMKEKGDIPEGYSVSREKKERFSLILESASTNQTSMYLCASSLRTSGISSYEQYFGPGTRLTVT.

This clonotype was detected ten times or more. The chain uses TRBV28 and TRBJ2-4, with 8 bases that match TRBD2. The CDR3 consists of 16 residues. Germline V CDR1 and CDR2: MDHEN, SYDVKM. V lost 4 bases and J lost 4; bases outside the gene matches: 9. DNA for the CDR3: TGTGCCAGCAGTTCCTTGGCGGGAGGCGGGAAAAACATTCAGTACTTC. Encoded protein: CASSSLAGGGKNIQYF.

As concerns this clonotype: A much more abundant neighbour one base away suggests this may be a read error. The V and J genes are TRBV20-1 and TRBJ2-1; no clear D gene. CDR1 is DFQATT, CDR2 SNEGSKA, per germline (reference sequence). The CDR3 extends over 14 amino acids. CDR3 loop: CSAEIRSSYTEQFF. CDR3 in DNA: TGCAGTGCTGAGATACGGAGCTCCTACACTGAGCAGTTCTTC.

This clonotype has a handful of counts. This sequence joins TRBV9 and TRBJ2-1; D is perhaps TRBD1 (5 bases). Trimming cost V 2 bases and J 0 bases, with 18 bases left between them. CDR1 and CDR2 (germline): SGDLS, YYNGEE. The CDR3 loop spans 18 amino acids. The chain's CDR3 is CASSVEGAEHSSYNEQFF. The CDR3 nucleotides read TGTGCCAGCAGCGTCGAAGGGGCGGAACACAGCTCCTACAATGAGCAGTTCTTC.

This clonotype was detected many times. The rearrangement joins TRBV12-3 or TRBV12-4 to TRBJ2-1; 8 bases agree with TRBD2. This CDR3 is 12 amino acids long. J lost 12 bases, V lost 6 bases, and 7 bases had no gene match. The CDR3 region has the DNA TGTGCCAGCAGCCGTAGCGGGACGGCGCAGTTCTTC. This translates into CASSRSGTAQFF.

In this sample, this clonotype turned up once. The V gene is TRBV24-1, the J gene TRBJ2-3; D may correspond to TRBD1 or TRBD2 (6 bases each). This CDR3 region has 16 residues. Germline V gene sequence: CDR1 KGHDR, CDR2 SFDVKD. With 3 bases removed from V and 2 bases from J, the gap between germline ends came to 14 bases. CDR3 nucleotide sequence: TGTGCCACCAGTGATCGTACAGGGAGGACCACAGATACGCAGTATTTT. It is translated as CATSDRTGRTTDTQYF.

As regards this clonotype: A much larger clone lies a single base off, so this may be a read error. The chain joins TRBV7-8 to TRBJ2-1, with D unresolved. The J call may be mistaken, given a closer DNA end match to TRBJ2-7. In germline, CDR1 is SGHVS, CDR2 FQNEAQ. The CDR3 covers 14 residues. The CDR3 nucleotides read TGTGCCAGCAGCTTAGCGATAGTGCTCAATGAGCAGTACTTC. It translates to CASSLAIVLNEQYF.

This clonotype turned up a few times. Here the CDR3 DNA reads TGTGCCAGCAGTGAAGCAGGGGCTAACGGGCAGTTCTTC. It codes for CASSEAGANGQFF. The chain couples TRBV2 to TRBJ2-1, with D perhaps TRBD1 (5 bases). Germline V gene lookup returns CDR1 SNHLY and CDR2 FYNNEI. Trimming took off 0 bases at V and 12 bases at J, with 12 bases between the two ends. This CDR3 comprises 13 residues.

In its sample, this clonotype was seen a few times. This chain uses TRBV29-1 with TRBJ2-1; TRBD2 matches 8 bases. The germline gives CDR1 SQVTM, CDR2 ANQGSEA. This CDR3 has 19 residues. V gave up 5 bases and J gave up 7 bases; unmatched junction bases: 25. The CDR3 sequence: CSVLRYSSGPTTAGNEQFF. DNA for the CDR3: TGCAGCGTTCTTAGATACTCTAGCGGGCCGACGACCGCGGGTAATGAGCAGTTCTTC.

This clonotype was picked up many times. V and J are TRBV15 and TRBJ2-1; perhaps TRBD1 as D (6 bases). V lost 0 bases, J lost 7 bases, and 13 bases lay in between. This CDR3 has 15 amino acids. CDR1 LNHNV and CDR2 YYDKDF come from the germline V gene (reference sequence). The CDR3 coding sequence is TGTGCCACCAGCAGAGATCCAGGGGTTGGGAATGAGCAGTTCTTC. It encodes CATSRDPGVGNEQFF.

The chain recombines TRBV6-1 with TRBJ1-1, with no clear D. Germline V gives CDR1 MNHNS, CDR2 SASEGT. V lost 8 bases to trimming and J lost 6 bases, with 10 bases between them. The CDR3 is 11 residues long. The DNA of the CDR3 is TGTGCCAGCTTCGGCAGCCCTGAAGCTTTCTTT. Its protein product is CASFGSPEAFF.

This clonotype has only a few counts. The rearrangement links TRBV29-1 to TRBJ2-3, with a weak D call TRBD2 (6 bases). V was cut by 1 base and J by 0 bases, with 14 bases left in between. The CDR3 covers 16 residues. Per germline, CDR1 SQVTM and CDR2 ANQGSEA. This chain's CDR3 is CSVEVGGPPSTDTQYF. CDR3 coding DNA: TGCAGCGTTGAAGTCGGGGGACCCCCTAGCACAGATACGCAGTATTTT.

The rearrangement links TRBV5-1 to TRBJ2-7; D gene uncertain. Germline CDR1 SGHRS, CDR2 YFSETQ. The CDR3 has 13 residues. V was shortened by 0 bases and J by 3 bases, with 7 bases between the two germline ends. Written as DNA, the CDR3 is TGCGCCAGCAGCTTGGGTCGCCGCTACGAGCAGTACTTC. Translated, it gives CASSLGRRYEQYF.

The table lists this clonotype with many counts. The gene calls are TRBV28 and TRBJ1-1; 7 bases map to TRBD1. Germline values: CDR1 MDHEN, CDR2 SYDVKM. The CDR3 runs 15 residues. Trimming cost V 6 bases and J 0 bases; bases outside gene matches: 7. CDR3 sequence reads: CASSLLQGLNTEAFF. In DNA form, the CDR3 reads TGTGCCAGCAGCCTTCTACAGGGGTTGAACACTGAAGCTTTCTTT.

This clonotype appeared many times. The chain recombines TRBV3-1 with TRBJ2-5; maybe TRBD1 (5 bases). Germline-derived CDR1 and CDR2 are LGHDT and YNNKEL (reference sequence). Trimming stripped 0 bases from V and 1 base from J, with 18 bases between. CDR3 size: 18 residues. The CDR3 DNA follows: TGTGCCAGCAGCCAAGATCTACGGTGGGGCTCCAGCCAAGAGACCCAGTACTTC. Translation: CASSQDLRWGSSQETQYF.

There are a few counts of this clonotype. The rearrangement uses TRBV5-1 and TRBJ2-1; TRBD2 agrees at 8 bases. The CDR3 covers 16 residues. Germline CDR1 SGHRS, CDR2 YFSETQ. The V gene end was trimmed by 5 bases and the J gene end by 0 bases; junction bases not matched to a gene: 7. The CDR3: CASSSSGTSSYNEQFF. CDR3 DNA sequence: TGCGCCAGCAGTTCTTCCGGGACTAGCTCCTACAATGAGCAGTTCTTC.

This clonotype has at least ten counts. This rearrangement joins TRBV3-1 to TRBJ2-1; D not resolved. The germline V and J ends were trimmed by 4 bases and 0 bases, with 10 bases remaining between them. Germline assignment: CDR1 LGHDT and CDR2 YNNKEL (reference sequence). The CDR3 totals 15 residues. In DNA, the CDR3 is TGTGCCAGCAGCCTGTTTCTTAGCTCCTACAATGAGCAGTTCTTC. The encoded protein is CASSLFLSSYNEQFF.

This clonotype was detected only a few times. The chain has TRBV19 and TRBJ2-2; 14 nucleotides agree with TRBD2. The CDR3 covers 17 residues. Germline V gene sequence: CDR1 LNHDA, CDR2 SQIVND (reference sequence). J was trimmed by 3 bases and V by 5 bases; bases with no gene match: 5. The CDR3 protein is CASSSLGLAGDTGELFF. CDR3 coding DNA: TGTGCCAGTAGTTCCCTGGGACTAGCGGGAGACACCGGGGAGCTGTTTTTT.

This clonotype appeared many times. This CDR3 reads CSVPWGRFDLEQFF. CDR3 DNA sequence: TGCAGTGTTCCATGGGGGAGGTTCGATCTTGAGCAGTTCTTC. The gene calls are TRBV20-1 and TRBJ2-1, with a weak D call TRBD2 (6 bases). The V gene lost 7 bases and the J gene lost 9 bases, with 22 bases spanning the gap. This CDR3 is 14 amino acids long. CDR1 DFQATT and CDR2 SNEGSKA come from the germline V gene (reference sequence).